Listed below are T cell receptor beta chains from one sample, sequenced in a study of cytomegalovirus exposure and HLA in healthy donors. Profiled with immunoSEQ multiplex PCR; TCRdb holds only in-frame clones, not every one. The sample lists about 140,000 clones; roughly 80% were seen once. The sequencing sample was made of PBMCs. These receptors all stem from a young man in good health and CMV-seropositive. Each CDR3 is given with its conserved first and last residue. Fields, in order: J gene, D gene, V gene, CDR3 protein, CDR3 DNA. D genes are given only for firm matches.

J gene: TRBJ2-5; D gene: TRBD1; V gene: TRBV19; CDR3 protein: CASSRGGPETQYF; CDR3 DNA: TGTGCCAGTAGTAGAGGGGGCCCAGAGACCCAGTACTTC
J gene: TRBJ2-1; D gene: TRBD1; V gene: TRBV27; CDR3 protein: CASTVGTGTYNEQFF; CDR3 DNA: TGTGCCAGCACCGTAGGGACAGGGACCTACAATGAGCAGTTCTTC
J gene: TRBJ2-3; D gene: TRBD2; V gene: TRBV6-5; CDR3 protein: CASYWSREKDDAQYF; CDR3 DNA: TGTGCCAGCTATTGGTCGCGGGAGAAGGATGATGCGCAGTATTTT
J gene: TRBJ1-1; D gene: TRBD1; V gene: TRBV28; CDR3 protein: CASSPLGTGAAEAFF; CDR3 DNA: TGTGCCAGCAGCCCTTTAGGGACAGGGGCCGCTGAAGCTTTCTTT
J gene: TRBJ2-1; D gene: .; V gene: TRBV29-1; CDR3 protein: CSQLSGSDDGQFF; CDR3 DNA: TGCAGCCAGCTTTCCGGGAGTGATGATGGGCAGTTCTTC
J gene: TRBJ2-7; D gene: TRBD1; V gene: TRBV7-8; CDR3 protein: CASSIRQGSSYEQYF; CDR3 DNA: TGTGCCAGCAGCATCAGACAGGGGAGCTCCTACGAGCAGTACTTC
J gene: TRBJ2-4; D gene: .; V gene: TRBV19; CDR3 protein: CASAGTNEAKNIQYF; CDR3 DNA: TGTGCCAGCGCCGGGACAAATGAGGCCAAAAACATTCAGTACTTC
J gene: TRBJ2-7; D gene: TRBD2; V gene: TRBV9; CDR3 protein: CASSVGGGRAYEQYF; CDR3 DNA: TGTGCCAGCAGCGTAGGAGGAGGGAGGGCCTACGAGCAGTACTTC
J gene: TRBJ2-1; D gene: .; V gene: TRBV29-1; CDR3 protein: CSVDSRRGKNEQFF; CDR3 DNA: TGCAGCGTTGATAGTCGCAGGGGTAAAAATGAGCAGTTCTTC
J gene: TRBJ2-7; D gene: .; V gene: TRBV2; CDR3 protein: CASSAWATSYEQYF; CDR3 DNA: TGTGCCAGCAGTGCGTGGGCGACCTCCTACGAGCAGTACTTC